The 19 T cell receptor beta chains below were found in one sample sequenced in a study of identical twins. TCRdb re-analysed the 5' RACE reads in MiXCR, keeping a single row per CDR3 protein. The sample carries around 1.7 million distinct CDR3 sequences, about 31% recorded once. Material for sequencing was cord blood. These receptors were taken from a newborn girl in good health.

This clonotype was recorded at least ten times. The rearrangement links TRBV12-3 or TRBV12-4 to TRBJ2-3; 10 bases line up with TRBD2. The CDR3 runs 17 residues. The V and J ends lost 4 bases and 0 bases, in that order; junction bases with no gene match: 7. In DNA, the CDR3 is TGTGCCAGCAGTTGGACTAGCGGAGGCTATAGCACAGATACGCAGTATTTT. Its protein is CASSWTSGGYSTDTQYF.

The gene calls are TRBV28 and TRBJ2-7; perhaps TRBD2 as D (6 bases). Germline V lookup: CDR1 MDHEN, CDR2 SYDVKM. V shed 8 bases and J shed 3 bases, with 17 bases lying between them. This CDR3 has 14 residues. CDR3 bases: TGTGCCAGCCCTTGGGGGGATTGGTACTACGAGCAGTACTTC. Its translation: CASPWGDWYYEQYF.

In regard to this clonotype: This may arise from a read error, as a much more abundant clone is one base away. The chain combines TRBV12-3 or TRBV12-4 with TRBJ2-3, with 10 bases that match TRBD2. CDR3 length equals 16 residues. CDR3 in DNA: TGTGCCAGCAGTTTAAGGCGGACTAGCGGCACAGATGCGCAGTATTTT. It codes for CASSLRRTSGTDAQYF.

This clonotype was recorded only once. The V and J genes are TRBV20-1 and TRBJ1-2, with TRBD1 identical over 9 bases. CDR3 length equals 13 residues. Per the germline V gene, CDR1 is DFQATT and CDR2 is SNEGSKA (reference sequence). With 8 bases clipped from V and 5 bases from J, the junction kept 9 bases outside the gene matches. The CDR3 nucleotides read TGCAGTTCCACAACCGGGACAGGGTATGGCTACACCTTC. Translating it yields CSSTTGTGYGYTF.

This clonotype came up a few times. The chain uses TRBV7-2 and TRBJ2-1, with 11 bases that match TRBD2. The CDR3 spans 14 residues. The germline V gene has CDR1 SGHTA and CDR2 FQGNSA. The V gene end was trimmed by 5 bases and the J gene end by 7 bases; junction bases not matched to a gene: 4. For the CDR3, the DNA is TGTGCCAGCAGCCAGACTAGCGGGATGAATGAGCAGTTCTTC. Protein sequence: CASSQTSGMNEQFF.

This clonotype occurred a few times. This chain connects TRBV15 to TRBJ2-3; D remains unclear. Per the germline V gene, CDR1 is LNHNV and CDR2 is YYDKDF (reference sequence). V dropped 0 bases and J dropped 5 bases, with 6 bases sitting between them. This CDR3 is built from 13 residues. The CDR3 coding sequence is TGTGCCACCAGCAGAGAGGTCAGAGATACGCAGTATTTT. Translated: CATSREVRDTQYF.

This clonotype was seen more than once but under ten times. The chain couples TRBV4-1 to TRBJ1-5; possible D gene TRBD1, 5 bases. The CDR3 sequence is 14 residues long. Per the germline V gene, CDR1 is MGHRA and CDR2 is YSYEKL. V was pared by 3 bases and J by 5 bases, with 11 bases between. The CDR3 DNA reads TGCGCCAGCAGCCAGACAGTTTATTATCAGCCCCAGCATTTT. Translation: CASSQTVYYQPQHF.

At least ten counts were recorded for this clonotype. The rearrangement joins TRBV29-1 to TRBJ2-1; D unclear. The CDR3 totals 13 residues. Looked up from germline, CDR1 is SQVTM and CDR2 is ANQGSEA. Trimming pared 5 bases from V and 5 bases from J, leaving 13 bases between. CDR3 sequence reads: CSVNGRVNNEQFF. CDR3 nucleotides: TGCAGCGTTAACGGTCGGGTAAACAATGAGCAGTTCTTC.

The rearrangement links TRBV25-1 to TRBJ2-1, with 9 nucleotides matching TRBD1. Germline lookup yields CDR1 MGHDK and CDR2 SYGVNS. V lost 4 bases and J lost 3; bases outside the gene matches: 10. The CDR3 is 17 residues long. The chain's CDR3 is CASSAGMGQGVYNEQFF. The CDR3 nucleotides are TGTGCCAGCAGTGCTGGGATGGGACAGGGAGTCTACAATGAGCAGTTCTTC.

The sample holds a few counts of this clonotype. V and J are TRBV20-1 and TRBJ1-6; 7 bases match TRBD1. In germline, CDR1 is DFQATT, CDR2 SNEGSKA (reference sequence). J was trimmed by 9 bases and V by 6 bases; bases with no gene match: 8. This CDR3 has 13 residues. The CDR3: CSAKPDRPSPLHF. The CDR3 nucleotides are TGCAGTGCCAAACCGGACAGGCCTTCACCCCTCCACTTT.

J is TRBJ2-7 and V is TRBV20-1; 7 nucleotides agree with TRBD2. Trimming at V came to 6 bases and at J to 4 bases, leaving 9 bases not matched to a gene. This CDR3 spans 13 amino acids. From germline, CDR1 is DFQATT and CDR2 SNEGSKA (reference sequence). CDR3 sequence reads: CSATPGGIYEQYF. The CDR3 DNA follows: TGCAGTGCCACTCCGGGAGGTATATACGAGCAGTACTTC.

This clonotype has a handful of counts. V gene TRBV10-3 combines with J gene TRBJ1-5, with 8 bases identical to TRBD1. Germline V gene sequence: CDR1 ENHRY, CDR2 SYGVKD. Trimming removed 6 bases from V and 4 bases from J; junction bases left unmatched: 8. The CDR3 has 15 amino acids. CDR3 nucleotide sequence: TGTGCCATCAGGAAAGAGACAGGGGTAAATCAGCCCCAGCATTTT. Translated: CAIRKETGVNQPQHF.

This clonotype was picked up a small number of times. The chain recombines TRBV4-1 with TRBJ2-4, with D uncertain. Germline V gives CDR1 MGHRA, CDR2 YSYEKL. V lost 0 bases and J 0 bases, leaving 9 bases between the germline ends. This CDR3 is built from 16 residues. CDR3 coding DNA: TGCGCCAGCAGCCAAGATACGATTCTAGCCAAAAACATTCAGTACTTC. Protein product: CASSQDTILAKNIQYF.

This clonotype was seen only a few times. The chain combines TRBV7-2 with TRBJ2-3, with D unclear. Germline V gene sequence: CDR1 SGHTA, CDR2 FQGNSA. Trimming cost V 5 bases and J 4 bases, with 13 bases left between them. The CDR3 contains 14 residues. Here the CDR3 DNA reads TGTGCCAGCAGCCCTGGTGCGAAAGCAGATACGCAGTATTTT. It is translated as CASSPGAKADTQYF.

To note about this clonotype: A read error may explain this, as a much larger clone is one base away. The chain combines TRBV7-8 with TRBJ2-4; 13 positions match TRBD2. The better agreement between TRBJ2-7 and the DNA end casts doubt on the J call. Germline V lookup: CDR1 SGHVS, CDR2 FQNEAQ. CDR3 length: 16 residues. Here the CDR3 DNA reads TGTGCCAGCAGCTTAGCGGGGACTAGCGGGATATACGAGCAGTACTTC. This sequence encodes CASSLAGTSGIYEQYF.

The V and J genes are TRBV3-1 and TRBJ2-1, with TRBD2 identical over 7 bases. V lost 0 bases to trimming and J lost 5 bases; unmatched junction nucleotides: 10. The CDR3 spans 17 residues. Germline-derived CDR1 and CDR2 are LGHDT and YNNKEL (reference sequence). CDR3 coding DNA: TGTGCCAGCAGCCAAGATTGGGGGGGGGATAGCCACAATGAGCAGTTCTTC. This encodes CASSQDWGGDSHNEQFF.

The chain joins TRBV6-5 to TRBJ2-5, with 9 nucleotides matching TRBD2. There are 17 residues in the CDR3. Unmatched junction bases numbered 18, after V lost 2 bases and J lost 11 bases. Germline V gene data show CDR1 as MNHEY and CDR2 as SVGAGI. CDR3 nucleotides: TGTGCCAGCAGTTACGCGCGATTCCGAGCGGGAGGAGATGAGCAGTACTTC. This sequence encodes CASSYARFRAGGDEQYF.

This clonotype occurred a few times. V and J are TRBV28 and TRBJ2-7; D tentatively reads TRBD1 or TRBD2 (5 bases each). V lost 4 bases to trimming and J lost 6 bases, with 22 bases between them. The CDR3 contains 16 residues. Germline loops: CDR1 MDHEN, CDR2 SYDVKM. As DNA, the CDR3 is TGTGCCAGCAGTTCGCTAACCGGGACGGCGCCTGCCGAGCAGTACTTC. It translates to CASSSLTGTAPAEQYF.

The V call is TRBV7-8, the J call TRBJ2-3, with 12 positions matching TRBD2. V lost 3 bases, J lost 4 bases, and 14 bases stayed unmatched. The CDR3 is 19 amino acids. Germline V lookup: CDR1 SGHVS, CDR2 FQNEAQ. CDR3 nucleotides: TGTGCCAGCAGCTTTTATCGACTAGCGGGGGCCCTATCCGCAGATACGCAGTATTTT. Protein sequence: CASSFYRLAGALSADTQYF.